A single sample gave rise to the 21 T cell receptor beta chains below, sequenced in a study of cytomegalovirus exposure and HLA in healthy donors. PCR involved 60 Vbeta and 13 Jbeta primers. TCRdb's copy holds only in-frame clones and misses some; the assay was immunoSEQ multiplex PCR. The table includes 130,000 or so clones, approximately 84% detected once. The sample consisted of PBMCs. Every receptor here comes from a woman between 18 and 29 years old in good health and CMV-seronegative.

This chain links TRBV4-1 with TRBJ2-1; D is possibly TRBD1 (6 bases). The CDR3 is 12 amino acids. The germline V gene has CDR1 MGHRA and CDR2 YSYEKL. V was trimmed by 3 bases and J by 6 bases, leaving 6 bases between them. The CDR3 coding sequence is TGCGCCAGCAGCCACAGGGGCAATGAGCAGTTCTTC. It specifies CASSHRGNEQFF.

This clone was detected only a few times. V gene TRBV29-1 combines with J gene TRBJ2-5; 10 positions agree with TRBD1. This CDR3 contains 12 residues. The V gene's germline CDR1 is SQVTM and CDR2 ANQGSEA. V shed 6 bases and J 4 bases; nucleotides not matched to a gene: 2. CDR3 coding DNA: TGCAGCGTCGACAGGGGGCTAGAGACCCAGTACTTC. This translates into CSVDRGLETQYF.

This clone was seen a few times. V is TRBV6-4 and J is TRBJ2-1, with 14 bases lining up with TRBD2. V was pared by 3 bases and J by 9 bases, with 4 bases of the junction left unmatched. Germline-derived CDR1 and CDR2 are MRHNA and SNTAGT. The CDR3 runs to 15 residues. This CDR3 reads CASSEGTSGSFEQFF. The CDR3 DNA reads TGTGCCAGCAGTGAGGGGACTAGCGGGAGTTTTGAGCAGTTCTTC.

The V call is TRBV10-3, the J call TRBJ1-3; D is undetermined. This CDR3 has 14 amino acids. CDR1 ENHRY and CDR2 SYGVKD come from the germline V gene. The V end lost 10 bases, the J end lost 2 bases, and 15 bases lay between the germline ends. The chain's CDR3 is CATGPGEAGNTIYF. The CDR3 nucleotides read TGTGCCACGGGTCCGGGTGAGGCTGGAAACACCATATATTTT.

The rearrangement uses TRBV2 and TRBJ1-2, with 8 bases lining up with TRBD1. V gave up 6 bases and J gave up 6 bases; unmatched junction bases: 12. CDR3 size: 15 residues. CDR1 SNHLY and CDR2 FYNNEI come from the germline V gene. CDR3 bases: TGTGCCAGCAGCCCCTCTCGGACAGGGAGGAATGGCTACACCTTC. It encodes CASSPSRTGRNGYTF.

The V call is TRBV4-1, the J call TRBJ2-5, with 15 bases matching TRBD2. There are 16 residues in the CDR3. Trimming cost V 3 bases and J 5 bases; bases outside gene matches: 4. CDR1 and CDR2 (germline): MGHRA, YSYEKL. The CDR3 DNA is TGCGCCAGCAGCCATGCCGGGACTAGCGGGAGGGAGACCCAGTACTTC. Translation gives CASSHAGTSGRETQYF.

The rearrangement uses TRBV29-1 and TRBJ1-1, with D hard to call. The CDR3 runs to 10 residues. Trimming took 4 bases from V and 6 from J, leaving 6 bases between them. Germline CDR1 and CDR2: SQVTM and ANQGSEA. The CDR3 loop is CSVVIAEAFF. CDR3 sequence (DNA): TGCAGCGTTGTAATCGCTGAAGCTTTCTTT.

The chain combines TRBV7-2 with TRBJ2-1; 13 bases are shared with TRBD2. Looked up from germline, CDR1 is SGHTA and CDR2 is FQGNSA. Unmatched junction bases numbered 14, after V lost 5 bases and J lost 10 bases. CDR3 length: 17 residues. The CDR3 here is CASSPFLGLAGMREQFF. CDR3 DNA sequence: TGTGCCAGCAGCCCATTCCTGGGACTAGCGGGAATGAGGGAGCAGTTCTTC.

The chain is built from TRBV7-9 and TRBJ2-5; a possible D gene is TRBD2 (6 bases). Trimming left V 5 bases short and J 1 base short, with 11 bases between. This CDR3 region has 14 residues. CDR1 is SEHNR and CDR2 is FQNEAQ in the germline V gene (reference sequence). CDR3: CASSLRDFQETQYF. The CDR3 DNA reads as TGTGCCAGCAGCCTAAGGGACTTCCAAGAGACCCAGTACTTC.

This sequence joins TRBV9 and TRBJ2-2; D is possibly TRBD2 (5 bases). Trimming took off 4 bases at V and 8 bases at J, with 15 bases between the two ends. The CDR3 totals 14 residues. From germline, CDR1 is SGDLS and CDR2 YYNGEE. CDR3 sequence: CASSRGASRGELFF. The CDR3, as DNA: TGTGCCAGCAGCCGGGGAGCGAGCAGGGGGGAGCTGTTTTTT.

The chain recombines TRBV5-1 with TRBJ2-7; D gene ambiguous. CDR1 and CDR2 from the germline V gene are SGHRS and YFSETQ. The CDR3 length is 14 residues. The V and J ends lost 3 bases and 6 bases respectively, with 16 bases between them. CDR3 bases: TGCGCCAGCAGCTCGTTGGTCGAGGCGCCCGAGCAGTACTTC. Translating gives CASSSLVEAPEQYF. Variable domain in full (rest from reference TRBV5-1 and TRBJ2-7): KAGVTQTPRYLIKTRGQQVTLSCSPISGHRSVSWYQQTPGQGLQFLFEYFSETQRNKGNFPGRFSGRQFSNSRSEMNVSTLELGDSALYLCASSSLVEAPEQYFGPGTRLTVT.

This clone showed up just a few times. The V gene is TRBV30, the J gene TRBJ2-5; no definite D call. V was clipped by 0 bases and J by 4 bases, with 9 bases between them. Germline V gene lookup returns CDR1 GTSNPN and CDR2 SVGIG (reference sequence). The CDR3 consists of 13 residues. The CDR3 spells CAWSVQSLETQYF. Here the CDR3 DNA reads TGTGCCTGGAGTGTACAGAGTTTAGAGACCCAGTACTTC.

The genes are TRBV7-2 and TRBJ2-7, with TRBD2 matching over 7 bases. V shed 0 bases and J 7 bases; nucleotides not matched to a gene: 6. This CDR3 is built from 14 residues. The germline V gene encodes CDR1 SGHTA and CDR2 FQGNSA. CDR3 sequence (DNA): TGTGCCAGCAGCTTAGCGGGAGGGCCGTATGAGCAGTACTTC. Translating it yields CASSLAGGPYEQYF.

V gene TRBV5-5 combines with J gene TRBJ2-3; the match to TRBD1 covers 9 bases. The germline V gene has CDR1 SGHKS and CDR2 YYEKEE (reference sequence). There are 14 residues in the CDR3. J gave up 4 bases and V 4 bases, and 4 bases lay outside the gene matches. CDR3 region: CASSQGQGSDTQYF. For the CDR3, the DNA is TGTGCCAGCAGCCAGGGACAGGGCTCAGATACGCAGTATTTT.

V and J are TRBV12-5 and TRBJ1-1; D is unresolved. This CDR3 comprises 11 residues. The V end was cut by 1 base, the J end by 7 bases, with 4 bases between. CDR1 is LGHNT and CDR2 is FRNRAP in the germline V gene. In DNA form, the CDR3 reads TGTGCTAGTGGTTTGGGTAATGAAGCTTTCTTT. Translating gives CASGLGNEAFF.

This clone was detected once. The CDR3 protein is CASSYSGGVNQPQHF. Written as DNA, the CDR3 is TGTGCCAGCAGTTACTCGGGAGGGGTCAATCAGCCCCAGCATTTT. The chain carries TRBV6-6 and TRBJ1-5; TRBD1 is a possible D gene (5 bases). This CDR3 is 15 amino acids long. The germline V gene has CDR1 MNHNY and CDR2 SVGAGI (reference sequence). Trimming took off 0 bases at V and 3 bases at J, with 9 bases between the two ends.

The J gene is TRBJ2-7, the V gene TRBV6-1; the match to TRBD2 covers 8 bases. The CDR3 spans 14 residues. Germline V gives CDR1 MNHNS, CDR2 SASEGT. V shed 6 bases, J shed 0 bases, and the junction held 4 bases outside the gene matches. CDR3 in amino acids: CASRRSGGSYEQYF. Here the CDR3 DNA reads TGTGCCAGCAGAAGAAGCGGGGGCTCCTACGAGCAGTACTTC.

This chain joins TRBV7-6 and TRBJ2-1; maybe TRBD1 (6 bases). Germline-derived CDR1 and CDR2 are SGHVS and FNYEAQ. This CDR3 is 11 amino acids long. The ends were cut back, 5 bases at V and 10 bases at J, with 9 bases in the middle. CDR3 sequence reads: CASSLQGEQFF. The CDR3 DNA follows: TGTGCCAGCAGCCTCCAGGGGGAGCAGTTCTTC.

The chain is built from TRBV6-5 and TRBJ2-1, with 9 bases that match TRBD2. V shed 8 bases and J 8 bases; nucleotides not matched to a gene: 10. This CDR3 comprises 14 residues. Per the germline V gene, CDR1 is MNHEY and CDR2 is SVGAGI. The CDR3 DNA reads as TGTGCCAGCGGCGGGAGGGCCCCATCGGATGAGCAGTTCTTC. Protein product: CASGGRAPSDEQFF.

The J gene is TRBJ2-7, the V gene TRBV5-6; perhaps TRBD2 as D (5 bases). Deletions cut 9 bases from V and 2 bases from J, with 18 bases between. The V gene's germline CDR1 is SGHDT and CDR2 YYEEEE. The CDR3 is made up of 14 amino acids. The CDR3 bases are TGTGCCACCTCGTTCGCGGGTGCCCCCTACGAGCAGTACTTC. It encodes CATSFAGAPYEQYF.

The chain couples TRBV4-1 to TRBJ2-7; TRBD2 matches 7 bases. The CDR3 consists of 15 residues. Germline-derived CDR1 and CDR2 are MGHRA and YSYEKL. Germline trimming cut 4 bases from V and 0 bases from J; bases unmatched to any gene: 6. CDR3 amino acids: CASSPLLAASYEQYF. As DNA, the CDR3 is TGCGCCAGCAGCCCCCTTCTAGCGGCCTCCTACGAGCAGTACTTC.